This T cell receptor beta chain is from a study of cytomegalovirus exposure and HLA in healthy donors. Deletions cut 0 bases from V and 3 bases from J, with 9 bases between. The CDR3 is made up of 14 amino acids. The PCR employed 60 Vbeta primers together with 13 Jbeta primers. TCRdb's copy holds only in-frame clones and misses some; the assay was immunoSEQ multiplex PCR. The repertoire holds around 140,000 clones, with approximately 77% as singletons. Study conclusions and caveats: The study recorded more than 150 TCR beta chains that were cytomegalovirus-associated. Information on immune exposure was restricted to one variable (CMV serostatus). Sequences of the TCR beta chain were said to predict the HLA-A and HLA-B alleles of most subjects accurately. Data from an earlier analysis indicated that most TCR beta V segments were productive either about 87% or about 30% of the time.

Of note for this clone: Its antigen is as yet unknown.

This clonotype originated in a woman in her fifties or sixties in good health and CMV-seronegative. This chain links TRBV23-1 with TRBJ2-7, with D unclear. TRBV23-1 is an ORF for which the function is uncertain. The sample was PBMCs. CDR3 residues: CASSQSRRNYEQYF. The CDR3 DNA sequence: TGCGCCAGCAGTCAATCGCGGCGGAACTACGAGCAGTACTTC.